The next 32 T cell receptor beta chains were all read from a single sample in a study of T cells in Graves' hyperthyroidism and ophthalmopathy. Using RNA transcripts as the source, TCR beta CDR3 regions were amplified. HTBI primers drove first-round RT-PCR of the TCR CDR3. TCRdb ran MiXCR on the multiplex PCR reads and lists one entry per CDR3 protein. The data hold hundreds of thousands of distinct CDR3 sequences, with about 16% observed a single time. The sequenced sample was blood. The receptors were gathered from a woman aged 40 to 55 with Graves' ophthalmopathy.

The rearrangement links TRBV19 to TRBJ2-1; TRBD2 agrees at 10 bases. CDR1 is LNHDA, CDR2 SQIVND, per germline (reference sequence). The CDR3 has 17 residues. The V and J ends lost 4 bases and 7 bases, in that order; junction bases with no gene match: 13. CDR3: CASSTLMLAGGGNEQFF. CDR3 bases: TGTGCCAGTAGTACCCTGATGTTAGCGGGGGGAGGTAATGAGCAGTTCTTC.

There are many counts of this clonotype. The J gene is TRBJ2-5, the V gene TRBV2; 7 bases fit TRBD2. Germline CDR1 is SNHLY and CDR2 is FYNNEI. The length of the CDR3 is 13 residues. Trimming cost V 3 bases and J 7 bases; bases outside gene matches: 5. The DNA for the CDR3 is TGTGCCAGCAGTGATCGGGGGGAAAGGACCCAGTACTTC. Amino acid sequence: CASSDRGERTQYF.

The CDR3 DNA is TGTGCCAGCGGAGAACTTGGCGGACTAGTTGGTACGCAGTATTTT. This encodes CASGELGGLVGTQYF. The chain is built from TRBV11-2 and TRBJ2-3, with 7 bases aligning to TRBD2. Trimming took 8 bases from V and 8 from J; bases not matched to a gene: 16. CDR3 length: 15 amino acids. CDR1 and CDR2 (germline): SGHAT, FQNNGV. The whole variable domain, remainder taken from reference TRBV11-2 and TRBJ2-3, is EAGVAQSPRYKIIEKRQSVAFWCNPISGHATLYWYQQILGQGPKLLIQFQNNGVVDDSQLPKDRFSAERLKGVDSTLKIQPAKLEDSAVYLCASGELGGLVGTQYFGPGTRLTVL.

The chain combines TRBV7-9 with TRBJ1-1; TRBD1 might be the D (5 bases). Trimming left V 2 bases short and J 8 bases short, with 9 bases between. This CDR3 has 12 amino acids. The germline V gene encodes CDR1 SEHNR and CDR2 FQNEAQ (reference sequence). CDR3 sequence (DNA): TGTGCCAGCAGCTTATGGGGCAGCGAAGCTTTCTTT. Residues: CASSLWGSEAFF.

There are a few counts of this clonotype. V gene TRBV29-1 combines with J gene TRBJ2-1, with a possible D match to TRBD2 (7 bases). V lost 6 bases and J 3 bases, leaving 21 bases between the germline ends. The CDR3 is 16 amino acids. Germline loops: CDR1 SQVTM, CDR2 ANQGSEA. The CDR3 loop reads CSVGVRTGGRYNEQFF. Written as DNA, the CDR3 is TGCAGCGTGGGCGTACGGACGGGGGGCCGCTACAATGAGCAGTTCTTC.

This clonotype came up a few times. The J gene is TRBJ2-1, the V gene TRBV19; D possibly corresponds to TRBD2 (6 bases). CDR1 and CDR2 (germline): LNHDA, SQIVND (reference sequence). Trimming cost V 3 bases and J 4 bases, with 16 bases left between them. The CDR3 consists of 16 residues. CDR3 DNA sequence: TGTGCCAGTAGTATCGGCGGGTTGGGGGGATACAATGAGCAGTTCTTC. Amino acids: CASSIGGLGGYNEQFF.

The chain links TRBV2 to TRBJ1-5; D is ambiguous. Per germline, CDR1 SNHLY and CDR2 FYNNEI. This CDR3 contains 13 residues. V was pared by 4 bases and J by 7 bases, with 11 bases between. CDR3 residues: CASSGGSGQPQHF. In DNA form, the CDR3 reads TGTGCCAGCAGTGGAGGCAGCGGGCAGCCCCAGCATTTT.

This clonotype was counted a few times. The rearrangement joins TRBV18 to TRBJ2-5, with D unclear. This CDR3 has 16 amino acids. Germline V gene sequence: CDR1 KGHSH, CDR2 LQKENI. Trimming shortened V by 2 bases and J by 1 base, and 14 bases separated the two germline ends. CDR3 protein: CASSPGTQMSQETQYF. In DNA, the CDR3 is TGTGCCAGCTCACCAGGCACCCAAATGTCCCAAGAGACCCAGTACTTC.

This clonotype came up many times. V is TRBV2 and J is TRBJ1-5; no reliable D call. The CDR3 is 12 residues long. Trimming removed 4 bases from V and 8 bases from J, with 9 bases in between. From germline, CDR1 is SNHLY and CDR2 FYNNEI. This chain's CDR3 is CASSVALKPQHF. CDR3 sequence (DNA): TGTGCCAGCAGTGTAGCCTTAAAGCCCCAGCATTTT.

This clonotype was picked up a small number of times. The CDR3: CASSLWVSAGELFF. The CDR3 DNA reads as TGTGCCAGCAGCTTGTGGGTTTCGGCCGGGGAGCTGTTTTTT. The genes are TRBV5-8 and TRBJ2-2; D is unresolved. The V gene's germline CDR1 is SGHTS and CDR2 YDEGEE. V lost 1 base and J lost 6, with 10 bases in between. The CDR3 runs to 14 residues.

This clonotype was observed many times. The DNA of the CDR3 is TGCAGTGCTAGGTCGGCTTACTCTGGGGCCAACGTCCTGACTTTC. It specifies CSARSAYSGANVLTF. This chain connects TRBV20-1 to TRBJ2-6; D is uncertain. The CDR3 length is 15 residues. Trimming shortened V by 3 bases and J by 0 bases, and 9 bases separated the two germline ends. Germline V gene data show CDR1 as DFQATT and CDR2 as SNEGSKA (reference sequence).

This clonotype was detected a few times. This chain connects TRBV10-3 to TRBJ2-3; D gene unclear. Trimming cost V 3 bases and J 4 bases, with 11 bases left between them. The germline V gene encodes CDR1 ENHRY and CDR2 SYGVKD. There are 14 residues in the CDR3. The CDR3 protein is CAISDRLGADTQYF. The CDR3 bases are TGTGCCATCAGTGATAGGTTAGGTGCAGATACGCAGTATTTT.

This clonotype was observed at least ten times. The CDR3 is CSARSGPPVDTQYF. DNA for the CDR3: TGCAGTGCTAGGTCCGGACCCCCTGTAGATACGCAGTATTTT. The chain recombines TRBV20-1 with TRBJ2-3; D unclear. CDR1 is DFQATT and CDR2 is SNEGSKA in the germline V gene (reference sequence). The CDR3 extends over 14 amino acids. V was cut by 3 bases and J by 5 bases, with 15 bases left in between.

This clonotype was seen many times. The chain joins TRBV12-3 or TRBV12-4 to TRBJ2-7; the D gene is possibly TRBD1 (6 bases). This CDR3 spans 12 amino acids. The ends were cut back, 6 bases at V and 3 bases at J, with 9 bases in the middle. The DNA for the CDR3 is TGTGCCAGCAGCGGGACAATCTACGAGCAGTACTTC. Protein: CASSGTIYEQYF.

This clonotype has at least ten counts. CDR3 bases: TGTGCCAGCGGCCAATTGGGACAGGGGAGGTGGCAGTACTTC. Protein: CASGQLGQGRWQYF. The chain uses TRBV27 and TRBJ2-7; 10 bases match TRBD1. The CDR3 is 14 residues long. Germline CDR1 reads MNHEY; CDR2 reads SMNVEV (reference sequence). With 8 bases clipped from V and 9 bases from J, the junction kept 13 bases outside the gene matches.

The genes are TRBV13 and TRBJ2-7; 7 bases match TRBD2. Unmatched junction bases numbered 8, after V lost 5 bases and J lost 1 base. The CDR3 consists of 15 residues. Germline V CDR1 and CDR2: PRHDT, FYEKMQ (reference sequence). In DNA form, the CDR3 reads TGTGCCAGCAGCCGGGGACTACTCTTTTCCTACGAGCAGTACTTC. It is translated as CASSRGLLFSYEQYF.

This clonotype has ten or more counts. This chain connects TRBV2 to TRBJ2-7; possibly TRBD2 for D (5 bases). This CDR3 is built from 14 residues. V lost 2 bases, J lost 7 bases, and 15 bases lay in between. Looked up from germline, CDR1 is SNHLY and CDR2 is FYNNEI. CDR3 in DNA: TGTGCCAGCAGTGAAATTAGCGAGACGGGGGAGCAGTACTTC. Amino acids: CASSEISETGEQYF.

Many counts were recorded for this clonotype. The chain carries TRBV7-9 and TRBJ2-3; possible D gene TRBD2, 6 bases. The germline CDR1 and CDR2 sequences are SEHNR and FQNEAQ (reference sequence). With 4 bases removed from V and 0 bases from J, the gap between germline ends came to 17 bases. This CDR3 is 17 amino acids long. CDR3 in amino acids: CASSSLAQSTSTDTQYF. DNA for the CDR3: TGTGCCAGCAGCTCCCTAGCGCAATCAACTAGCACAGATACGCAGTATTTT.

The rearrangement joins TRBV7-2 to TRBJ1-4; D is uncertain. CDR1 and CDR2 from the germline V gene are SGHTA and FQGNSA. The CDR3 sequence is 16 residues long. Trimming shortened V by 1 base and J by 0 bases, and 9 bases separated the two germline ends. The CDR3 loop is CASSLGAAATNEKLFF. The CDR3 nucleotides read TGTGCCAGCAGCTTAGGTGCGGCAGCAACTAATGAAAAACTGTTTTTT.

This rearrangement joins TRBV4-1 to TRBJ1-1, with D perhaps TRBD1 (6 bases). Trimming cost V 3 bases and J 1 base, with 12 bases left between them. CDR1 is MGHRA, CDR2 YSYEKL, per germline. The CDR3 extends over 15 amino acids. Written as DNA, the CDR3 is TGCGCCAGCAGCCAGACCGGGACATCGAACACTGAAGCTTTCTTT. Amino acid sequence: CASSQTGTSNTEAFF.

In this sample, this clonotype turned up many times. V is TRBV7-6 and J is TRBJ2-1; 7 nucleotides match TRBD1. J lost 6 bases, V lost 4 bases, and 9 bases had no gene match. Germline-derived CDR1 and CDR2 are SGHVS and FNYEAQ. The CDR3 totals 15 residues. The DNA of the CDR3 is TGTGCCAGCAGCTCAGGGGGTCCCATCTCCAATGAGCAGTTCTTC. Its translation: CASSSGGPISNEQFF. Variable domain in full (rest from reference TRBV7-6 and TRBJ2-1): GAGVSQSPRYKVTKRGQDVALRCDPISGHVSLYWYRQALGQGPEFLTYFNYEAQQDKSGLPNDRFSAERPEGSISTLTIQRTEQRDSAMYRCASSSGGPISNEQFFGPGTRLTVL.

CDR3 DNA: TGTGCCTGGAGTCCCGGACAGGGTCGGGGCACTGAAGCTTTCTTT. This codes for CAWSPGQGRGTEAFF. J is TRBJ1-1 and V is TRBV30, with 8 bases matching TRBD1. Trimming at V came to 2 bases and at J to 4 bases, leaving 9 bases not matched to a gene. Germline V gene lookup returns CDR1 GTSNPN and CDR2 SVGIG (reference sequence). CDR3 length equals 15 residues.

A few counts support this clonotype. The chain is built from TRBV7-2 and TRBJ2-1, with a weak D call TRBD2 (6 bases). With 3 bases removed from V and 5 bases from J, the gap between germline ends came to 11 bases. Germline V CDR1 and CDR2: SGHTA, FQGNSA. The CDR3 contains 14 residues. CDR3: CASSFAGSHNEQFF. The CDR3 DNA is TGTGCCAGCAGCTTTGCGGGAAGCCACAATGAGCAGTTCTTC.

This chain links TRBV6-1 with TRBJ2-1; D possibly corresponds to TRBD1 (6 bases). CDR3 length: 17 residues. Trimming shortened V by 1 base and J by 0 bases, and 13 bases separated the two germline ends. Germline CDR1 reads MNHNS; CDR2 reads SASEGT. CDR3 in DNA: TGTGCCAGCAGTGAAGGTTGGGGGCCGAGCTCCTACAATGAGCAGTTCTTC. Translated, it gives CASSEGWGPSSYNEQFF.

This clonotype was seen a handful of times. V is TRBV5-1 and J is TRBJ1-6; no definite D call. The V end was cut by 0 bases, the J end by 5 bases, with 9 bases between. CDR1 SGHRS and CDR2 YFSETQ come from the germline V gene. This CDR3 comprises 15 residues. The CDR3 sequence: CASSLALGNNSPLHF. In DNA, the CDR3 is TGCGCCAGCAGCTTGGCCCTTGGGAATAATTCACCCCTCCACTTT.

A few counts support this clonotype. The gene calls are TRBV20-1 and TRBJ2-1; 7 bases fit TRBD2. The J segment lost 0 bases and the V segment lost 6 bases, leaving 8 bases of the junction unmatched. The CDR3 covers 15 residues. Germline V gene data show CDR1 as DFQATT and CDR2 as SNEGSKA (reference sequence). The CDR3 loop reads CSAGPSGSSYNEQFF. CDR3 bases: TGCAGTGCGGGACCTAGCGGTTCCTCCTACAATGAGCAGTTCTTC.

This chain joins TRBV6-4 and TRBJ2-2; the match to TRBD1 covers 8 bases. From germline, CDR1 is MRHNA and CDR2 SNTAGT. V shed 6 bases, J shed 6 bases, and the junction held 9 bases outside the gene matches. The CDR3 is made up of 15 amino acids. The CDR3 loop is CASSLLQGEPGELFF. In DNA, the CDR3 is TGTGCCAGCAGCTTACTACAGGGGGAACCCGGGGAGCTGTTTTTT.

This clonotype has a count of ten or more. This sequence joins TRBV18 and TRBJ2-1; possibly TRBD2 for D (7 bases). Germline CDR1 reads KGHSH; CDR2 reads LQKENI. Trimming took off 3 bases at V and 0 bases at J, with 9 bases between the two ends. The CDR3 totals 15 residues. CDR3 loop: CASSPGGRSYNEQFF. DNA of the CDR3: TGTGCCAGCTCACCGGGGGGGCGCTCCTACAATGAGCAGTTCTTC.

This clonotype was seen at least ten times. The rearrangement uses TRBV6-4 and TRBJ1-1, with D possibly being TRBD1 (5 bases). V lost 6 bases and J 3 bases, leaving 11 bases between the germline ends. This CDR3 is 13 amino acids long. Germline V gene lookup returns CDR1 MRHNA and CDR2 SNTAGT. The CDR3 reads CASSASRDTEAFF. The CDR3 DNA sequence: TGTGCCAGCAGCGCAAGCAGGGACACTGAAGCTTTCTTT.

Note on this clonotype: The junction departs from germline at one end; a sequencing error may be responsible. This chain connects TRBV27 to TRBJ2-1, with TRBD2 identical over 10 bases. Looked up from germline, CDR1 is MNHEY and CDR2 is SMNVEV (reference sequence). The length of the CDR3 is 18 residues. The CDR3 nucleotides read TGTGCCAGCAGTTCGACCTCTAGCGGGGGACCTCTGGGCAATGGGCAGTTCTTC. As protein: CASSSTSSGGPLGNGQFF.

The rearrangement links TRBV11-2 to TRBJ2-7; 9 nucleotides line up with TRBD1. The CDR3 contains 15 residues. Looked up from germline, CDR1 is SGHAT and CDR2 is FQNNGV. The trim removed 4 bases at V and 6 bases at J, leaving 10 bases unmatched. The CDR3 DNA reads as TGTGCCAGCAGCTCGTGGGGACAGGGCCTCTCCGAGCAGTACTTC. Translating it yields CASSSWGQGLSEQYF.

J is TRBJ1-5 and V is TRBV6-1; D uncertain. There are 15 residues in the CDR3. CDR1 and CDR2 (germline): MNHNS, SASEGT. V lost 4 bases to trimming and J lost 0 bases, with 10 bases between them. CDR3 nucleotides: TGTGCCAGCAGTGTGCAGCTATATAGCAATCAGCCCCAGCATTTT. Its translation: CASSVQLYSNQPQHF.